One sample yielded the 7 T cell receptor beta chains listed below, sequenced in a study of control samples from healthy donors and cancer patients. Libraries were prepared by immunoSEQ multiplex PCR; TCRdb keeps only in-frame clonotypes and omits some of them. There are approximately 70,000 clones in the sample; around 92% occur only once, and about 19% lies in the top ten. The sample taken for sequencing was PBMCs. Receptor source: a man between 60 and 70 years old with lung cancer.

There are a few counts of this clone. The CDR3 DNA reads as TGTGCCAGCAGCTCCCTGACAGCAACTAATGAAAAACTGTTTTTT. Translating gives CASSSLTATNEKLFF. The chain uses TRBV7-2 and TRBJ1-4, with a tentative D call TRBD1 (5 bases). Germline CDR1 SGHTA, CDR2 FQGNSA. The CDR3 covers 15 residues. Trimming cost V 4 bases and J 0 bases, with 9 bases left between them. The entire variable domain, with the rest obtained from reference TRBV7-2 and TRBJ1-4, is as follows: GAGVSQSPSNKVTEKGKDVELRCDPISGHTALYWYRQSLGQGLEFLIYFQGNSAPDKSGLPSDRFSAERTGGSVSTLTIQRTQQEDSAVYLCASSSLTATNEKLFFGSGTQLSVL.

This sequence joins TRBV19 and TRBJ1-3, with D hard to call. V lost 5 bases and J 0 bases, leaving 8 bases between the germline ends. CDR1 is LNHDA, CDR2 SQIVND, per germline (reference sequence). The CDR3 runs to 14 residues. DNA of the CDR3: TGTGCCAGTAGTGCGTCGAGCTCTGGAAACACCATATATTTT. This codes for CASSASSSGNTIYF.

The table lists this clone with a few counts. The DNA of the CDR3 is TGTGCCAGCAAATTGAACGCAAGAGGGCGCCGCACCGGGGAGCTGTTTTTT. Translated: CASKLNARGRRTGELFF. V usage is TRBV2 and J usage is TRBJ2-2, with D tentatively TRBD2 (5 bases). Between the trimmed V and J ends, which lost 7 bases and 4 bases, there was a span of 22 bases. Germline V gene data show CDR1 as SNHLY and CDR2 as FYNNEI. This CDR3 is built from 17 residues.

The chain combines TRBV24-1 with TRBJ2-7; maybe TRBD1 (6 bases). The CDR3 covers 13 residues. The germline V gene has CDR1 KGHDR and CDR2 SFDVKD. V lost 4 bases, J lost 9 bases, and 15 bases lay in between. The CDR3 region is CATSDRDTGRQYV. The CDR3 region has the DNA TGTGCCACCAGTGACCGGGACACCGGTAGGCAGTACGTC.

The gene calls are TRBV18 and TRBJ2-5, with 7 bases aligning to TRBD1. The CDR3 totals 14 residues. The V and J ends lost 2 bases and 1 base, in that order; junction bases with no gene match: 1. Germline lookup yields CDR1 KGHSH and CDR2 LQKENI. CDR3 sequence reads: CASSPWDSQETQYF. The CDR3 DNA reads TGTGCCAGCTCACCATGGGACAGCCAAGAGACCCAGTACTTC.

This chain joins TRBV5-4 and TRBJ2-5; no definite D call. Germline V gene lookup returns CDR1 SGHNT and CDR2 YYREEE (reference sequence). The length of the CDR3 is 14 residues. Trimming took 3 bases from V and 2 from J, leaving 11 bases between them. CDR3 in amino acids: CASSSPPPQETQYF. The CDR3 bases are TGTGCCAGCAGCTCTCCCCCCCCTCAAGAGACCCAGTACTTC.

The gene calls are TRBV9 and TRBJ2-3; TRBD1 matches 10 bases. Germline V gene data show CDR1 as SGDLS and CDR2 as YYNGEE. The CDR3 runs to 16 residues. V trimming: 1 base; J trimming: 1 base; junction bases outside the gene matches: 3. CDR3: CASSVLGTGGTDTQYF. In nucleotides, the CDR3 is TGTGCCAGCAGCGTACTGGGGACAGGGGGCACAGATACGCAGTATTTT.